These T cell receptor beta chains were read from a single sample in a study of CD8+ T cells in alopecia areata. The table came from immunoSEQ multiplex PCR; TCRdb's copy has only in-frame clones and leaves some out. The data contain around 100,000 clones, over 75% of them singletons. Sequences were derived from CD8+ T cells sorted from blood, sampled at approximately week 30, from a patient treated with tofacitinib. Receptors originate from a human donor with alopecia areata. Each CDR3 is given with its conserved first and last residue. D genes are given only for firm matches. For some rows the clone size is stated as once, few or many, or as a class when expanded; others skip it.

abundance: -
j_gene: TRBJ2-1
v_gene: TRBV19
d_gene: -
CDR3aa: CASSIPNNEQFF
CDR3nt: TGTGCCAGTAGTATCCCAAACAATGAGCAGTTCTTC

abundance: -
j_gene: TRBJ2-3
v_gene: TRBV27
d_gene: -
CDR3aa: CASSLAPASTDTQYF
CDR3nt: TGTGCCAGCAGTTTAGCCCCTGCTAGCACAGATACGCAGTATTTT

abundance: -
j_gene: TRBJ2-2
v_gene: TRBV4-1
d_gene: -
CDR3aa: CASSLKDLASDTGELFF
CDR3nt: TGCGCCAGCAGCCTTAAGGACCTTGCAAGCGACACCGGGGAGCTGTTTTTT

abundance: -
j_gene: TRBJ2-4
v_gene: TRBV4-1
d_gene: TRBD1
CDR3aa: CASSLAGTGGENIQYF
CDR3nt: TGCGCCAGCAGCCTAGCGGGGACAGGGGGGGAGAACATTCAGTACTTC

abundance: -
j_gene: TRBJ2-1
v_gene: TRBV5-1
d_gene: TRBD2
CDR3aa: CASSSLAGGMMDEQFF
CDR3nt: TGCGCCAGCAGCTCATTAGCGGGAGGGATGATGGATGAGCAGTTCTTC

abundance: -
j_gene: TRBJ2-7
v_gene: TRBV5-1
d_gene: TRBD1
CDR3aa: CASTGAGGSSYEQYF
CDR3nt: TGCGCCAGCACTGGGGCAGGGGGCAGCTCCTACGAGCAGTACTTC

abundance: -
j_gene: TRBJ2-7
v_gene: TRBV5-1
d_gene: -
CDR3aa: CASSRFLGQTYEQYF
CDR3nt: TGCGCCAGCAGCCGTTTTTTAGGACAAACTTACGAGCAGTACTTC

abundance: -
j_gene: TRBJ2-3
v_gene: TRBV7-8
d_gene: -
CDR3aa: CASSLALWRHTKRDTQYF
CDR3nt: TGTGCCAGCAGCTTAGCGCTTTGGAGACATACAAAACGGGATACGCAGTATTTT

abundance: -
j_gene: TRBJ1-2
v_gene: TRBV6-1
d_gene: -
CDR3aa: CATTWGKPNYGYTF
CDR3nt: TGTGCCACCACCTGGGGGAAACCAAACTATGGCTACACCTTC

abundance: once
j_gene: TRBJ2-7
v_gene: TRBV4-2
d_gene: TRBD2
CDR3aa: CASSQSSGSDEQYF
CDR3nt: TGTGCCAGCAGCCAATCAAGCGGGAGTGACGAGCAGTACTTC

abundance: -
j_gene: TRBJ2-7
v_gene: TRBV7-8
d_gene: -
CDR3aa: CASSLAEAREQYF
CDR3nt: TGTGCCAGCAGCTTAGCGGAGGCCCGGGAGCAGTACTTC

abundance: -
j_gene: TRBJ2-3
v_gene: TRBV5-1
d_gene: TRBD2
CDR3aa: CASSLASGRADTQYF
CDR3nt: TGCGCCAGCAGCTTGGCTAGCGGGAGAGCAGATACGCAGTATTTT

abundance: -
j_gene: TRBJ2-7
v_gene: TRBV5-4
d_gene: -
CDR3aa: CASSLGYEQYF
CDR3nt: TGTGCCAGCAGCTTAGGGTACGAGCAGTACTTC

abundance: -
j_gene: TRBJ1-1
v_gene: TRBV6-1
d_gene: TRBD1
CDR3aa: CATTQGARDTEAFF
CDR3nt: TGTGCCACTACACAGGGGGCGAGGGACACTGAAGCTTTCTTT

abundance: once
j_gene: TRBJ2-7
v_gene: TRBV9
d_gene: TRBD2
CDR3aa: CASSVVGRGEPYEQYF
CDR3nt: TGTGCCAGCAGCGTAGTAGGTCGGGGGGAACCTTACGAGCAGTACTTC

abundance: -
j_gene: TRBJ2-7
v_gene: TRBV5-4
d_gene: TRBD1
CDR3aa: CASSPSTGESYEQYF
CDR3nt: TGTGCCAGCAGCCCATCGACAGGGGAATCCTACGAGCAGTACTTC

abundance: few
j_gene: TRBJ1-5
v_gene: TRBV4-1
d_gene: TRBD1
CDR3aa: CASSHLRGQGEFRQPQHF
CDR3nt: TGCGCCAGCAGCCATCTCCGAGGACAGGGGGAGTTTCGTCAGCCCCAGCATTTT

abundance: few
j_gene: TRBJ2-2
v_gene: TRBV29-1
d_gene: -
CDR3aa: CSATGADTGELFF
CDR3nt: TGCAGCGCGACCGGGGCAGACACCGGGGAGCTGTTTTTT

abundance: -
j_gene: TRBJ2-5
v_gene: TRBV29-1
d_gene: -
CDR3aa: CSAPTIGGTEQETQYF
CDR3nt: TGCAGCGCACCAACCATTGGGGGGACAGAACAAGAGACCCAGTACTTC

abundance: -
j_gene: TRBJ2-1
v_gene: TRBV29-1
d_gene: -
CDR3aa: CSVDGGTYNEQFF
CDR3nt: TGCAGCGTGGATGGCGGGACCTACAATGAGCAGTTCTTC

abundance: medium-sized
j_gene: TRBJ2-7
v_gene: TRBV7-8
d_gene: TRBD2
CDR3aa: CASSIGGGAYEQYF
CDR3nt: TGTGCCAGCAGCATAGGCGGGGGGGCATACGAGCAGTACTTC

abundance: -
j_gene: TRBJ2-7
v_gene: TRBV5-1
d_gene: -
CDR3aa: CASSSGTQAYEQYF
CDR3nt: TGCGCCAGCAGCTCCGGGACGCAGGCCTACGAGCAGTATTTC

abundance: -
j_gene: TRBJ2-3
v_gene: TRBV7-9
d_gene: -
CDR3aa: CASSPEGRRADTQYF
CDR3nt: TGTGCCAGCAGCCCGGAGGGGCGACGTGCAGATACGCAGTATTTT

abundance: -
j_gene: TRBJ2-3
v_gene: TRBV7-2
d_gene: -
CDR3aa: CASSLVGYADTQYF
CDR3nt: TGTGCCAGCAGCTTAGTAGGATATGCAGATACGCAGTATTTT

abundance: -
j_gene: TRBJ1-2
v_gene: TRBV15
d_gene: TRBD1
CDR3aa: CATSRDLWDRTYSNYGYTF
CDR3nt: TGTGCCACCAGCAGAGATCTCTGGGACAGGACCTATTCTAACTATGGCTACACCTTC

abundance: once
j_gene: TRBJ2-7
v_gene: TRBV6-5
d_gene: -
CDR3aa: CASTQGTNEQYF
CDR3nt: TGTGCCAGCACCCAGGGCACCAACGAGCAGTACTTC

abundance: -
j_gene: TRBJ2-7
v_gene: TRBV30
d_gene: -
CDR3aa: CAWSASEGGEQYF
CDR3nt: TGTGCCTGGAGTGCCAGCGAAGGGGGCGAGCAGTACTTC

abundance: -
j_gene: TRBJ2-7
v_gene: TRBV27
d_gene: TRBD1
CDR3aa: CASSAGTGVAYEQYF
CDR3nt: TGTGCCAGCAGTGCAGGGACAGGGGTAGCCTACGAGCAGTACTTC

abundance: few
j_gene: TRBJ2-5
v_gene: TRBV27
d_gene: TRBD2
CDR3aa: CASSPGTSWETQYF
CDR3nt: TGTGCCAGCAGTCCGGGGACTAGCTGGGAGACCCAGTACTTC